Sequencing of this TCR beta chain was carried out in a study of blood T cell repertoires in COVID-19. The wider study: Nucleic acid was either cDNA or gDNA, and it came from T cells, B-cell-depleted T cells, or PBMCs.

Repertoires were generated with immunoSEQ multiplex PCR, while TCRdb's copy carries only in-frame clones and drops some. The table has approximately 390,000 clones, around 87% seen once. The CDR3 contains 17 residues. V gave up 3 bases and J gave up 1 base, with 17 bases separating them. Germline CDR1 is SNHLY and CDR2 is FYNNEI. V is TRBV2 and J is TRBJ2-3; D perhaps matches TRBD2 (7 bases). This TCR was sampled from a woman aged 60-75 years with COVID-19, enrolled during active disease. The source material was peripheral blood. CDR3 nucleotides: TGTGCCAGCAGTGATGCGGGGACGGGGGGCCGCACAGATACGCAGTATTTT. Encoded protein: CASSDAGTGGRTDTQYF. The full variable domain, its missing parts supplied by reference TRBV2 and TRBJ2-3, is EPEVTQTPSHQVTQMGQEVILRCVPISNHLYFYWYRQILGQKVEFLVSFYNNEISEKSEIFDDQFSVERPDGSNFTLKIRSTKLEDSAMYFCASSDAGTGGRTDTQYFGPGTRLTVL.